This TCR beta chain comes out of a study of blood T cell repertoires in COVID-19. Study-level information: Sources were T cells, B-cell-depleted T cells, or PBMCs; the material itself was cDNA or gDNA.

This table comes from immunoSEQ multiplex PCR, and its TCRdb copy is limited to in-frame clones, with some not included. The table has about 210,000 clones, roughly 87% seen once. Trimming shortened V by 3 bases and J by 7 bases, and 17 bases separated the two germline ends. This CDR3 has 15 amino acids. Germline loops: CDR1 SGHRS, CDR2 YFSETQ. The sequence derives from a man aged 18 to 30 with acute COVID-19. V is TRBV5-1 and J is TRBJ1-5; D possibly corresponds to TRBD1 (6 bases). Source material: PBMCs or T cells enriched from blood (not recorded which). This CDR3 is CASSWGGGKGQPQHF. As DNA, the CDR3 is TGCGCCAGCAGCTGGGGGGGCGGAAAAGGACAGCCCCAGCATTTT.